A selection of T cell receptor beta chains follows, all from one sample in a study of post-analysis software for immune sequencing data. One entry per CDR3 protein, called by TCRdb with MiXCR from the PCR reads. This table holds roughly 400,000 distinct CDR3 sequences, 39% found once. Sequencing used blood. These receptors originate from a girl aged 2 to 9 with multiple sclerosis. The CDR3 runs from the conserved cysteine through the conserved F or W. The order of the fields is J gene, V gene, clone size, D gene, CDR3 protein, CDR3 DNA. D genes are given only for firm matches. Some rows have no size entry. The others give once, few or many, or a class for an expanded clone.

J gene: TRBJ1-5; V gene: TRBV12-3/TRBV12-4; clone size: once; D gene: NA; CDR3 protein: CASSFDRRRYQPQHF; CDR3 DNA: TGTGCCAGCAGTTTTGACAGGAGGCGATATCAGCCCCAGCATTTT
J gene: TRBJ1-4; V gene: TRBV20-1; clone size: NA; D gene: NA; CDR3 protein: CSARTAGMEKLFF; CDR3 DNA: TGCAGTGCTAGGACAGCCGGAATGGAAAAACTGTTTTTT
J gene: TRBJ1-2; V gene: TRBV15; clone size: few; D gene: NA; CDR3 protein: CATSRDVGYGYTF; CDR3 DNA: TGTGCCACCAGCAGAGATGTAGGCTATGGCTACACCTTC
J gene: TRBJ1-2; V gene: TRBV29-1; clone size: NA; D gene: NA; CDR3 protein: CSVFGEFGYGYTF; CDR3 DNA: TGCAGCGTTTTTGGGGAGTTCGGCTATGGCTACACCTTC
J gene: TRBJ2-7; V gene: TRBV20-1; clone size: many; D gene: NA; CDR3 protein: CSARRRSSYEQYF; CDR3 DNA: TGCAGTGCTAGACGCAGGAGCTCCTACGAGCAGTACTTC
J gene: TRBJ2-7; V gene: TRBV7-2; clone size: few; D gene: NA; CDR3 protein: CASSPTLVTYEQYF; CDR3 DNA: TGTGCCAGCAGTCCCACACTAGTTACCTACGAGCAGTACTTC
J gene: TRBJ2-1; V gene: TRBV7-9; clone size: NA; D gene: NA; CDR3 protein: CASSQQKAVARRYYNEQFF; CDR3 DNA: TGTGCCAGCAGCCAACAAAAGGCGGTAGCGAGAAGGTACTACAATGAGCAGTTCTTC
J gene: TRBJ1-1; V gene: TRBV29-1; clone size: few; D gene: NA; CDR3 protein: CSVETRQAMNTEAFF; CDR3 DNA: TGCAGCGTTGAAACCCGCCAGGCCATGAACACTGAAGCTTTCTTT
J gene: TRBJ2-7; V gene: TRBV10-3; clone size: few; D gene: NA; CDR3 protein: CAISESSEQYF; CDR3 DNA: TGTGCCATCAGTGAGTCGTCCGAGCAGTACTTC
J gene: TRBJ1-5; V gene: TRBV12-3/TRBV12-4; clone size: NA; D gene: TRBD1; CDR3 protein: CASSPQDRGIQPQHF; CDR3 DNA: TGTGCCAGCAGCCCCCAGGACAGGGGGATTCAGCCCCAGCATTTT
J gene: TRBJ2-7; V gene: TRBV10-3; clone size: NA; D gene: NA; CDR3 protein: CAISEEGSGQYF; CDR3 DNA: TGTGCCATCAGTGAAGAGGGGAGCGGGCAGTACTTC
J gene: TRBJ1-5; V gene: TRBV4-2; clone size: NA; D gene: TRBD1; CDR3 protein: CASSHSGQGANQPQHF; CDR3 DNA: TGTGCCAGCAGCCACTCGGGACAGGGGGCGAATCAGCCCCAGCATTTT
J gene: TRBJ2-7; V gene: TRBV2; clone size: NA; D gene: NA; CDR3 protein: CASSREFWTESSYEQYF; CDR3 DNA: TGTGCCAGCAGTAGGGAGTTTTGGACAGAGAGCTCCTACGAGCAGTACTTC
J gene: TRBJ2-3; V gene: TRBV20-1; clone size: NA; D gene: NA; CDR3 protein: CQAKAGATLTDTQYF; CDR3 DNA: TGTCAGGCTAAGGCGGGGGCAACCCTCACAGATACGCAGTATTTT
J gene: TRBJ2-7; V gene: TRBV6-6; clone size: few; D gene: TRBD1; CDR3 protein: CASSGQDLSSYEQYF; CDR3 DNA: TGTGCCAGCAGTGGACAGGATCTGAGCTCCTACGAGCAGTACTTC
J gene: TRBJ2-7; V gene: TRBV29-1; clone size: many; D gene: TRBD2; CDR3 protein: CSVEVSGSVDEQYF; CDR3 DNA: TGCAGCGTTGAGGTTAGCGGGAGCGTCGACGAGCAGTACTTC
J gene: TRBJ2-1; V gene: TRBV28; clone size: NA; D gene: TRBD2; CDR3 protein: CASSPLAGAVGYEQFF; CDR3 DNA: TGTGCCAGCAGTCCCTTAGCGGGAGCCGTTGGCTATGAGCAGTTCTTC
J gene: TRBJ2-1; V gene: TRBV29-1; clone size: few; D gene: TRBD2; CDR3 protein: CSVVSASGRAADEQFF; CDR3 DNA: TGCAGCGTTGTTTCGGCTAGCGGGAGGGCCGCGGATGAGCAGTTCTTC
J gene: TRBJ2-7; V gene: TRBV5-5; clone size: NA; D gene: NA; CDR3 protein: CASSKRETSYEQYF; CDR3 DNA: TGTGCCAGCAGCAAGAGGGAAACCTCCTACGAGCAGTACTTC